This T cell receptor (beta chain) was identified in a study of technical replicates of blood from several donors. Generated by immunoSEQ multiplex PCR, the TCRdb table keeps only in-frame clones and is missing some. The table shows some 80,000 clones, with roughly nine tenths occurring only once. This CDR3 contains 13 residues. The germline V gene encodes CDR1 SGHAT and CDR2 FQNNGV. V was clipped by 0 bases and J by 9 bases, with 11 bases between them. The clonotype comes from a human donor in good health. Sequencing input: T cells isolated from PBMCs. V and J are TRBV11-2 and TRBJ1-1; possibly TRBD1 for D (6 bases). Here the CDR3 DNA reads TGTGCCAGCAGCTTAGAGACAGGAGTAAAAGCTTTCTTT. Its protein product is CASSLETGVKAFF.